The 6 T cell receptor beta chains below all came from one sample that was sequenced in a study of PD-1 blockade in classical Hodgkin lymphoma. Data came from immunoSEQ multiplex PCR; TCRdb stores just in-frame clones and leaves some out. This repertoire shows about 86,000 clones, 75% to 90% found once; its top ten account for less than 25%. Every patient experienced relapse after autologous stem cell transplantation, and brentuximab vedotin exposure varied. This material consisted of peripheral blood mononuclear cells (PBMCs), taken at baseline. The receptors derive from a human donor with classical Hodgkin lymphoma.

The gene calls are TRBV27 and TRBJ1-4; 7 bases are shared with TRBD1. Germline lookup yields CDR1 MNHEY and CDR2 SMNVEV (reference sequence). The CDR3 spans 16 residues. V lost 6 bases, J lost 6 bases, and 13 bases stayed unmatched. Written as DNA, the CDR3 is TGTGCCAGCAGATCGCTTAAGACAGGGCGACATGAAAAACTGTTTTTT. Translating gives CASRSLKTGRHEKLFF.

The chain carries TRBV6-4 and TRBJ1-2; 9 nucleotides align to TRBD1. V was clipped by 6 bases and J by 3 bases; unmatched bases: 2. The CDR3 has 13 residues. The germline gives CDR1 MRHNA, CDR2 SNTAGT. CDR3 DNA sequence: TGTGCCAGCAGACGGACAGGGGACTATGGCTACACCTTC. Translating gives CASRRTGDYGYTF.

The genes are TRBV12-5 and TRBJ2-2; 9 bases align to TRBD1. V was clipped by 5 bases and J by 6 bases; unmatched bases: 13. The CDR3 runs 17 residues. Germline CDR1 is LGHNT and CDR2 is FRNRAP. The CDR3 here is CASGPRDRGKVSGELFF. The CDR3 region has the DNA TGTGCTAGTGGTCCGAGAGACAGGGGGAAAGTCTCCGGGGAGCTGTTTTTT.

The rearrangement uses TRBV4-1 and TRBJ2-1, with D perhaps assigned TRBD1 or TRBD2 (6 bases each). The CDR3 spans 15 residues. V gave up 2 bases and J gave up 8 bases, with 16 bases separating them. CDR1 is MGHRA and CDR2 is YSYEKL in the germline V gene. CDR3 DNA sequence: TGCGCCAGCAGCCAACAGGGGAGAAGGAGGGATGAGCAGTTCTTC. Translating it yields CASSQQGRRRDEQFF.

V is TRBV27 and J is TRBJ2-4; maybe TRBD2 (5 bases). Trimming stripped 4 bases from V and 0 bases from J, with 19 bases between. The length of the CDR3 is 18 residues. CDR1 is MNHEY, CDR2 SMNVEV, per germline (reference sequence). CDR3: CASSSPNRGLEAKNIQYF. CDR3 nucleotide sequence: TGTGCCAGCAGTTCACCAAACCGGGGTCTGGAAGCCAAAAACATTCAGTACTTC.

The V and J genes are TRBV30 and TRBJ2-3, with 12 bases lining up with TRBD2. Per the germline V gene, CDR1 is GTSNPN and CDR2 is SVGIG (reference sequence). Germline trimming cut 2 bases from V and 6 bases from J; bases unmatched to any gene: 12. This CDR3 has 17 residues. This CDR3 reads CAWSSQETSGSPDTQYF. The CDR3 DNA sequence: TGTGCCTGGAGTTCACAGGAGACTAGCGGGAGCCCCGATACGCAGTATTTT.